Presented here are 20 T cell receptor beta chains from one specimen sequenced in a study of cytomegalovirus exposure and HLA in healthy donors. Researchers ran the PCR with 60 Vbeta and 13 Jbeta primers. Profiling relied on immunoSEQ multiplex PCR, and the TCRdb table lists in-frame clones only, not all of them. The sample lists roughly 84,000 clones, approximately 80% occurring once. The sequenced material came from PBMCs. These receptors originate from a human donor in good health.

The chain uses TRBV5-1 and TRBJ2-5; D remains ambiguous. This CDR3 has 13 amino acids. In germline, CDR1 is SGHRS, CDR2 YFSETQ. V was pared by 0 bases and J by 5 bases, with 8 bases between. The CDR3 DNA is TGCGCCAGCAGCTTGGGGCCTCTCGAGACCCAGTACTTC. This encodes CASSLGPLETQYF.

This chain links TRBV7-9 with TRBJ1-1; weak D call: TRBD1 (6 bases). V shed 4 bases and J shed 6 bases, with 12 bases lying between them. The CDR3 has 13 residues. Germline V gene lookup returns CDR1 SEHNR and CDR2 FQNEAQ (reference sequence). The CDR3 nucleotides are TGTGCCAGCAGCTCCGCTGAGGGGGCTGAAGCTTTCTTT. Encoded protein: CASSSAEGAEAFF.

Written as DNA, the CDR3 is TGTGCCTGGAGTTCCGGGACAGGGACCTACACCGGGGAGCTGTTTTTT. It encodes CAWSSGTGTYTGELFF. V usage is TRBV30 and J usage is TRBJ2-2, with 9 bases lining up with TRBD1. Trimming removed 2 bases from V and 3 bases from J; junction bases left unmatched: 7. Germline V gene data show CDR1 as GTSNPN and CDR2 as SVGIG (reference sequence). The CDR3 has 16 residues.

The chain uses TRBV18 and TRBJ2-7, with 11 bases lining up with TRBD1. The CDR3 loop spans 16 amino acids. V was pared by 6 bases and J by 2 bases, with 9 bases of the junction left unmatched. Germline V gene data show CDR1 as KGHSH and CDR2 as LQKENI. The CDR3 region is CASSPIGQGAAYEQYF. The CDR3, as DNA: TGTGCCAGCTCCCCTATAGGACAGGGGGCAGCCTACGAGCAGTACTTC.

The rearrangement uses TRBV7-2 and TRBJ1-2; 7 nucleotides line up with TRBD1. The CDR3 runs 15 residues. The germline gives CDR1 SGHTA, CDR2 FQGNSA. V lost 1 base, J lost 7 bases, and 9 bases stayed unmatched. CDR3 coding DNA: TGTGCCAGCAGCTTAGGACCCTCACAGGGGAGTGGCTACACCTTC. Protein sequence: CASSLGPSQGSGYTF. Full variable domain (outside the CDR3, taken from reference TRBV7-2 and TRBJ1-2): GAGVSQSPSNKVTEKGKDVELRCDPISGHTALYWYRQSLGQGLEFLIYFQGNSAPDKSGLPSDRFSAERTGGSVSTLTIQRTQQEDSAVYLCASSLGPSQGSGYTFGSGTRLTVV.

This clone appeared a few times. The genes are TRBV5-1 and TRBJ2-2; 8 bases align to TRBD1. CDR1 SGHRS and CDR2 YFSETQ come from the germline V gene. With 4 bases clipped from V and 0 bases from J, the junction kept 2 bases outside the gene matches. The CDR3 contains 15 residues. CDR3 sequence: CASSPDRANTGELFF. CDR3 DNA sequence: TGCGCCAGCAGCCCGGACAGGGCGAACACCGGGGAGCTGTTTTTT.

Many counts were recorded for this clone. The chain has TRBV7-2 and TRBJ2-7, with 10 positions matching TRBD1. CDR3 length equals 15 residues. V dropped 5 bases and J dropped 4; count of bases not matched to a gene: 8. In germline, CDR1 is SGHTA, CDR2 FQGNSA. Here the CDR3 reads CASSRTTGGLYEQYF. The DNA of the CDR3 is TGTGCCAGCAGCCGGACGACAGGGGGCCTTTACGAGCAGTACTTC.

The V gene is TRBV4-3, the J gene TRBJ2-2; tentative D call: TRBD2 (5 bases). Trimming removed 1 base from V and 5 bases from J, with 11 bases in between. From germline, CDR1 is LGHNA and CDR2 YSLEER. The CDR3 runs 15 residues. CDR3 sequence reads: CASSQVGVRTGELFF. The CDR3 DNA reads TGCGCCAGCAGCCAAGTCGGGGTACGAACCGGGGAGCTGTTTTTT.

The CDR3 sequence is CASRRGQETQYF. For the CDR3, the DNA is TGTGCCAGCAGAAGGGGGCAAGAGACCCAGTACTTC. The chain has TRBV6-1 and TRBJ2-5; possible D gene TRBD1, 6 bases. Germline lookup yields CDR1 MNHNS and CDR2 SASEGT. The CDR3 loop spans 12 amino acids. Trimming removed 6 bases from V and 2 bases from J, with 7 bases in between.

The genes are TRBV10-2 and TRBJ2-5; D is uncertain. Trimming shortened V by 6 bases and J by 1 base, and 12 bases separated the two germline ends. CDR3 length equals 14 residues. The V gene's germline CDR1 is WSHSY and CDR2 SAAADI. CDR3 sequence (DNA): TGCGCCAGCAGGCCCAACACAGCCCAAGAGACCCAGTACTTC. Translating it yields CASRPNTAQETQYF.

The V gene is TRBV4-3, the J gene TRBJ2-5; the D gene is possibly TRBD1 (6 bases). With 1 base removed from V and 5 bases from J, the gap between germline ends came to 11 bases. The CDR3 length is 14 residues. Per germline, CDR1 LGHNA and CDR2 YSLEER. The CDR3, as DNA: TGCGCCAGCAGCCAAGGGGAAGGGGGTGAGACCCAGTACTTC. It codes for CASSQGEGGETQYF.

This chain links TRBV27 with TRBJ1-2, with a tentative D call TRBD1 (5 bases). Germline CDR1 MNHEY, CDR2 SMNVEV (reference sequence). V shed 3 bases and J shed 6 bases, with 26 bases lying between them. This CDR3 comprises 18 residues. CDR3: CASSFSIRIGGSMDGYTF. The CDR3 coding sequence is TGTGCCAGCAGTTTTTCCATAAGAATCGGGGGGTCGATGGATGGCTACACCTTC.

The CDR3 coding sequence is TGTGCCAGCTCCCAGGGCGGACTAGATCAAGAGACCCAGTACTTC. Amino acid sequence: CASSQGGLDQETQYF. The chain combines TRBV18 with TRBJ2-5; 7 positions agree with TRBD2. J gave up 2 bases and V 6 bases, and 9 bases lay outside the gene matches. The germline CDR1 and CDR2 sequences are KGHSH and LQKENI. The CDR3 has 15 amino acids.

Remarks on this clone: The junction departs from the called germline gene at one end, perhaps through a read error. The chain combines TRBV4-3 with TRBJ1-5, with 7 bases matching TRBD1. The CDR3 consists of 16 residues. CDR1 and CDR2 from the germline V gene are LGHNA and YSLEER. CDR3 nucleotide sequence: TGCGCCAGCAGCCAAGATTACAGGGGAAGCAATCAGCCCCAGAATTTT. Its translation is CASSQDYRGSNQPQNF.

This clone occurred once. Written as DNA, the CDR3 is TGTGCCAGCAGCTTGGGGGGGGCCTACAATGAGCAGTTCTTC. Residues: CASSLGGAYNEQFF. This rearrangement joins TRBV5-8 to TRBJ2-1; D is perhaps TRBD2 (6 bases). Deletions cut 0 bases from V and 2 bases from J, with 6 bases between. The CDR3 has 14 amino acids. From germline, CDR1 is SGHTS and CDR2 YDEGEE. The full variable domain, in which reference TRBV5-8 and TRBJ2-1 provide the parts outside the CDR3, is EAGVTQSPTHLIKTRGQQATLRCSPISGHTSVYWYQQALGLGLQFLLWYDEGEERNRGNFPPRFSGRQFPNYSSELNVNALELEDSALYLCASSLGGAYNEQFFGPGTRLTVL.

The V and J genes are TRBV10-2 and TRBJ2-7; 10 bases are a match to TRBD1. This CDR3 is 14 amino acids long. The V gene's germline CDR1 is WSHSY and CDR2 SAAADI. With 5 bases clipped from V and 6 bases from J, the junction kept 7 bases outside the gene matches. The CDR3 nucleotides read TGCGCCAGCAGTTCCGGGACAGGGGAACTCGAGCAGTACTTC. It encodes CASSSGTGELEQYF.

The chain carries TRBV7-8 and TRBJ1-1, with 7 bases aligning to TRBD1. CDR1 is SGHVS, CDR2 FQNEAQ, per germline. Trimming cost V 6 bases and J 3 bases; bases outside gene matches: 16. The CDR3 totals 17 residues. In DNA form, the CDR3 reads TGTGCCAGCAGTCCAAATTTATGGACAGGATGGGACACTGAAGCTTTCTTT. This codes for CASSPNLWTGWDTEAFF.

There are a few counts of this clone. The rearrangement joins TRBV11-2 to TRBJ1-6, with TRBD1 identical over 8 bases. In germline, CDR1 is SGHAT, CDR2 FQNNGV. Losses at the gene ends were 5 bases for V and 9 bases for J; bases not matched to a gene: 6. The CDR3 is 14 amino acids. The CDR3 region is CASSKDRERSPLHF. CDR3 DNA: TGTGCCAGCAGCAAGGACAGGGAACGTTCACCCCTCCACTTT.

This clone was counted a single time. The chain is built from TRBV6-5 and TRBJ1-1; 7 nucleotides agree with TRBD1. Germline lookup yields CDR1 MNHEY and CDR2 SVGAGI. Germline trimming cut 4 bases from V and 6 bases from J; bases unmatched to any gene: 11. There are 15 residues in the CDR3. The CDR3 nucleotides are TGTGCCAGCAGTTTCCGGGACAGTCAACGTTCTGAAGCTTTCTTT. Translated: CASSFRDSQRSEAFF.

As regards this clone: One junction end does not reproduce the germline sequence, and a read error may be involved. The V call is TRBV7-7, the J call TRBJ2-5; 7 nucleotides match TRBD1. CDR3 length: 14 amino acids. In germline, CDR1 is SSHAT, CDR2 FNYEAQ (reference sequence). The CDR3 nucleotides read TGTGCTAGCAGCCGACGACAGGGTCAAGAGACCCAGTACTTC. It specifies CASSRRQGQETQYF.